The rows below give T cell receptor beta chains drawn from one sample of a study of T cell responses to AZD1222 COVID-19 vaccine. The table came from immunoSEQ multiplex PCR; TCRdb's copy has only in-frame clones and leaves some out. The data hold under 150,000 clones, with approximately 80% observed a single time. Sequenced material: peripheral blood, taken 28 days after the second AZD1222 dose. These receptors were obtained from an adult who received the AZD1222 COVID-19 vaccine. CDR3s include the opening cysteine and the closing phenylalanine or tryptophan. D genes are given only for firm matches. Not all rows give a size; the values are once, few, many and, for expanded clones, a class.

j_gene,d_gene,abundance,v_gene,CDR3aa,CDR3nt
TRBJ2-5,-,-,TRBV7-2,CASSPRGSGRETQYF,TGTGCCAGCTCCCCTAGGGGCTCCGGACGAGAGACCCAGTACTTC
TRBJ1-1,TRBD1,-,TRBV6-1,CASSEAQGAVTEAFF,TGTGCCAGCAGTGAAGCTCAGGGGGCGGTTACTGAAGCTTTCTTT
TRBJ1-4,-,-,TRBV9,CASSTGVNEKLFF,TGTGCCAGCAGCACAGGCGTTAATGAAAAACTGTTTTTT
TRBJ2-3,TRBD2,-,TRBV2,CAIKSQGLASDTQYF,TGTGCCATCAAAAGCCAGGGACTAGCTTCCGATACGCAGTATTTT
TRBJ1-2,-,-,TRBV3-1/TRBV3-2,CASSHGGDYGYTF,TGTGCCAGCAGCCATGGCGGGGACTATGGCTACACCTTC
TRBJ2-2,-,-,TRBV4-3,CASSGGSGITGELFF,TGCGCCAGCTCGGGGGGCAGTGGGATCACCGGGGAGCTGTTTTTT
TRBJ2-7,-,-,TRBV6-5,CASSTSYEQYF,TGTGCCAGCAGTACCTCCTACGAGCAGTACTTC
TRBJ2-5,-,-,TRBV6-5,CASLSGGETQYF,TGTGCCAGCCTCTCCGGGGGAGAGACCCAGTACTTC
TRBJ2-7,TRBD2,-,TRBV24-1,CATSDSRGGSGGHYEQYF,TGTGCCACCAGTGATTCCCGCGGGGGGTCCGGGGGTCACTACGAGCAGTACTTC
TRBJ2-3,TRBD2,once,TRBV2,CASSEASGGTSDTQYF,TGTGCCAGCAGTGAAGCTAGCGGGGGAACTTCAGATACGCAGTATTTT
TRBJ1-1,-,-,TRBV7-8,CASSSLLRGPMNTEAFF,TGTGCCAGCAGTTCACTATTGCGGGGGCCCATGAACACTGAAGCTTTCTTT
TRBJ2-5,TRBD1,-,TRBV9,CASSVRQGAGETQYF,TGTGCCAGCAGCGTGCGACAGGGGGCTGGGGAGACCCAGTACTTC